Below, 9 T cell receptor beta chains from the same sample are listed, as sequenced in a study of a mutant IDH1 vaccine in newly diagnosed glioma (dated by TCRdb to the early 2020s). Libraries were prepared through the immunoSEQ multiplex PCR assay. The table comes from immuneACCESS by way of TCRdb, which keeps in-frame sequences with V and J called. Part of the clones is missing from these tables; in studies checked, under half for an unresolved V gene and the rest for unknown reasons. This sample is represented by tens of thousands of clones; 70% to 90% of them were singletons. The ten largest clones add up to 2.9% of the sample. This specimen's time point label, per the study, means: baseline, week 1 (first vaccination visit). Interpreted using the paper, the treatment or condition label stands for: pre-vaccination baseline after standard-of-care therapy. This sample comprised PBMCs, obtained from a glioma patient treated with radiotherapy, temozolomide or both. The receptors come from a man between 25 and 39 years old with glioma.

The chain links TRBV19 to TRBJ1-5; perhaps TRBD1 as D (5 bases). Trimming removed 5 bases from V and 1 base from J, with 12 bases in between. CDR3 size: 15 residues. Germline CDR1 LNHDA, CDR2 SQIVND (reference sequence). Here the CDR3 reads CASSFTGWSNQPQHF. In DNA, the CDR3 is TGTGCCAGTAGTTTTACAGGTTGGAGCAATCAGCCCCAGCATTTT.

This clone was counted between two and nine times. The chain joins TRBV11-1 to TRBJ1-1; D call uncertain. The CDR3 consists of 14 residues. Trimming cost V 3 bases and J 2 bases, with 10 bases left between them. Germline CDR1 is SGHAT and CDR2 is FQDESV (reference sequence). CDR3 in amino acids: CASSLTVINTEAFF. In DNA, the CDR3 is TGTGCCAGCAGCTTGACCGTTATAAACACTGAAGCTTTCTTT. Drawing the rest from reference TRBV11-1 and TRBJ1-1, the complete variable domain is EAEVAQSPRYKITEKSQAVAFWCDPISGHATLYWYRQILGQGPELLVQFQDESVVDDSQLPKDRFSAERLKGVDSTLKIQPAELGDSAMYLCASSLTVINTEAFFGQGTRLTVV.

The gene calls are TRBV27 and TRBJ1-5, with D perhaps matching TRBD1 (6 bases). The ends were cut back, 1 base at V and 6 bases at J, with 10 bases in the middle. Germline V gives CDR1 MNHEY, CDR2 SMNVEV (reference sequence). The CDR3 length is 14 residues. The CDR3 coding sequence is TGTGCCAGCAGTTTATTCCAGGGGAGTCAGCCCCAGCATTTT. Translating it yields CASSLFQGSQPQHF.

The J gene is TRBJ1-1, the V gene TRBV29-1, with no clear D. This CDR3 is built from 13 residues. Germline-derived CDR1 and CDR2 are SQVTM and ANQGSEA. Deletions cut 3 bases from V and 2 bases from J, with 10 bases between. CDR3 sequence: CSVDVRSNTEAFF. CDR3 sequence (DNA): TGCAGCGTTGACGTCAGATCCAACACTGAAGCTTTCTTT.

This clone was detected only once. This rearrangement joins TRBV30 to TRBJ2-2, with 9 nucleotides matching TRBD1. The CDR3 has 15 residues. The V segment lost 4 bases and the J segment 0 bases; nucleotides outside the gene matches: 3. CDR1 is GTSNPN, CDR2 SVGIG, per germline (reference sequence). The CDR3 nucleotides are TGTGCCTGGAACAGGGGGCATGCGAACACCGGGGAGCTGTTTTTT. Amino acid sequence: CAWNRGHANTGELFF.

V usage is TRBV6-5 and J usage is TRBJ2-1; D ambiguous. The CDR3 has 12 residues. V was shortened by 5 bases and J by 9 bases, with 11 bases between the two germline ends. Germline CDR1 is MNHEY and CDR2 is SVGAGI. CDR3 DNA sequence: TGTGCCAGCAGTCCCCCTTATGGTGAGCAGTTCTTC. Translating gives CASSPPYGEQFF.

This chain links TRBV6-4 with TRBJ1-4, with D possibly TRBD1 on 5 matching bases. V was trimmed by 2 bases and J by 5 bases, leaving 12 bases between them. The CDR3 is made up of 15 amino acids. CDR1 is MRHNA, CDR2 SNTAGT, per germline. CDR3 in DNA: TGTGCCAGCAGTGACCCCGCGGCAGGGAATGAAAAACTGTTTTTT. It is translated as CASSDPAAGNEKLFF.

The chain carries TRBV28 and TRBJ1-1; D is uncertain. Per the germline V gene, CDR1 is MDHEN and CDR2 is SYDVKM. CDR3 length equals 14 residues. V was cut by 3 bases and J by 11 bases, with 19 bases left in between. CDR3 nucleotides: TGTGCCAGCAGTTTTTCGGTCCCGGGTTCGGGGGCTTTCTTT. Encoded protein: CASSFSVPGSGAFF.

The V gene is TRBV18, the J gene TRBJ1-1; 7 nucleotides line up with TRBD1. Per the germline V gene, CDR1 is KGHSH and CDR2 is LQKENI. CDR3 length: 16 amino acids. Unmatched junction bases numbered 13, after V lost 5 bases and J lost 4 bases. CDR3 DNA: TGTGCCAGCTCATCAAGGGACAGAAGCTGGAGCACTGAAGCTTTCTTT. Its translation is CASSSRDRSWSTEAFF. Filled out from reference TRBV18 and TRBJ1-1, the complete variable domain reads NAGVMQNPRHLVRRRGQEARLRCSPMKGHSHVYWYRQLPEEGLKFMVYLQKENIIDESGMPKERFSAEFPKEGPSILRIQQVVRGDSAAYFCASSSRDRSWSTEAFFGQGTRLTVV.